The T cell receptor (beta chain) described here comes from a study of identical twins (dated by TCRdb to between 2015 and 2016). Regarding the research as a whole: To test whether fetal clonotypes persist, this study deep-sequenced TCR alpha and beta repertoires from monozygotic twins, from unrelated adults of various ages, and from cord blood. Replicate twin experiments were performed at different times using different library preparation protocols to rule out contamination.

General study outcomes and caveats: Out-of-frame TCR alpha sharing in monozygotic twins was systematically underestimated by recombination models, whereas sharing between unrelated individuals was in agreement with the recombination models. Because the same donors could not be followed over many years, the conclusions relied on cross-sectional statistical analysis. A weaker excess of twin sharing was found in beta out-of-frame sequences because the signal-to-noise ratio was lowered by fewer shared sequences. Invariant T cells such as MAIT and iNKT could partly confound zero-insertion analyses, although diverse VJ usage argued against such confounding for most clonotypes. Fewer insertions were carried by abundant cord blood beta clonotypes, a similar but weaker trend appeared in young adult naive repertoires, and no such trend appeared in memory repertoires. Compared with coincidental sharing between unrelated individuals, out-of-frame TCR alpha sequences shared between twins had an excess of sequences with low generation probability.

Only healthy Caucasian donors were included. Three pairs of female monozygotic twins, all aged about 18 to 29 years, made up the twin cohort. RNA for TCR libraries was isolated from peripheral blood mononuclear cells. As regards this clonotype: Its antigen is still unknown. Per-base qualities were not stored, and no clone one base away is much larger.

From cysteine to phenylalanine, the CDR3 is 13 amino acids long. The entry retains the CDR3 DNA only, 39 bases that are in frame from base 1. Library preparation used 5' RACE. Instrument on record: Illumina HiSeq 2000. A universal primer binding site was added through template switching, and the final cDNA carried a unique molecular identifier so that TCR cDNA molecules could be counted accurately. Specific primers in the conserved constant-segment region were used to synthesize first-strand cDNA for TCR alpha and beta chains. Each cDNA library was double barcoded, with a SMART-Mk sample barcode plus Illumina barcodes, to control for contamination. Two successive PCR steps introduced TruSeq adapter sequences along with Illumina sample barcodes. The TCR alpha and beta cDNA libraries were sequenced on the Illumina HiSeq platform using custom primers. The paper's processing steps were these. Unique molecular identifiers were extracted from raw reads with MiGEC, and CDR3 positions were determined with MiXCR. For each individual, recombination models were inferred using an EM algorithm with the repgenHMM and IGoR tools. Shared clonotypes were analyzed with the tcR package in R, and sharing was normalized by the product of cloneset sizes. To study raw recombination free of thymic and clonal selection effects, out-of-frame nonproductive sequences were analyzed. Starting from the raw public reads, TCRdb applied fastp trimming at Q25, assembled clones with MiXCR and retained in-frame beta chains. Entries that share a CDR3 protein sequence are merged under the most common genes and DNA. The V and J calls and clone size come from TCRdb's table, not from the authors' own analysis. For this sample there are hundreds of thousands of distinct CDR3 sequences; 8% to 9% appear just once. The ten top clones hold 0.98% of the sample.

These same data were also listed under a study on yellow fever vaccine responses in identical twins. As that second paper reports: According to the authors, the vaccine-induced T cell response in identical twins seemed to be partly convergent and partly specific to each individual. Focusing on identical twins, the study followed the T cell clones that responded to the vaccine, and did so with precision.

Material for sequencing was PBMCs. The sequence links TRBV21-1 to TRBJ2-5; no check of the table's D call, TRBD2, against the DNA was made. TRBV21-1 is tagged as a pseudogene. The TCR was taken from a woman aged 18-35 years in good health. The CDR3 has the sequence CASSKGREKTQYF. The bases are TGTGCCAGCAGCAAGGGCCGCGAAAAGACCCAGTACTTC.